This T cell receptor beta chain was documented in a study of cytomegalovirus exposure and HLA in healthy donors. Study-level information: Genotyping of roughly 400 donors showed that over 80% belonged to the Caucasian-associated ancestry cluster.

A note on this clone: The antigen remains undetermined. Other DNA sequences in the same sample also yield this CDR3.

This PCR relied on a set of 60 Vbeta primers and 13 Jbeta primers. Sequenced by immunoSEQ multiplex PCR; TCRdb stores in-frame clones only, minus some. Here the sample spans roughly 100,000 clones, around 84% being singletons. Overall study findings and caveats: Later analysis associated a missense DCLRE1C variant with TCR beta V- and J-gene trimming.

Sequencing was carried out using PBMCs. The clonotype comes from a woman in her thirties or forties in good health and CMV-seronegative.

CDR3: CAISEPGTGPTGNQPQHF. The DNA of the CDR3 is TGTGCCATCAGTGAGCCGGGGACAGGGCCCACAGGGAATCAGCCCCAGCATTTT. The chain uses TRBV10-3 and TRBJ1-5; 9 nucleotides agree with TRBD1. Per the germline V gene, CDR1 is ENHRY and CDR2 is SYGVKD. V shed 2 bases, J shed 4 bases, and the junction held 12 bases outside the gene matches. The CDR3 is 18 residues long.